A single sample is the source of the 16 T cell receptor beta chains below, sequenced in a study of T cell responses to AZD1222 COVID-19 vaccine. Clones were sequenced by immunoSEQ multiplex PCR, and TCRdb holds only the in-frame ones, with some missing. The sample includes 120,000 or so clones, roughly nine tenths seen only once; the top ten take about 3.3%. The sample in question was peripheral blood, obtained on day 0 of AZD1222 vaccination. The receptors come from an adult in good health.

The chain has TRBV5-6 and TRBJ2-5, with D tentatively TRBD2 (5 bases). Germline CDR1 and CDR2: SGHDT and YYEEEE. V lost 4 bases and J lost 5, with 18 bases in between. This CDR3 comprises 15 residues. The CDR3 loop is CASSPRRSGWETQYF. For the CDR3, the DNA is TGTGCCAGCAGCCCCCGGAGGTCGGGTTGGGAGACCCAGTACTTC.

The V call is TRBV19, the J call TRBJ2-7; D perhaps matches TRBD2 (5 bases). V lost 6 bases and J 2 bases, leaving 17 bases between the germline ends. Germline V gives CDR1 LNHDA, CDR2 SQIVND (reference sequence). The CDR3 contains 15 residues. The CDR3 DNA is TGTGCCAGTAGCGACGCCCCATTAGCGACCTACGAGCAGTACTTC. Translation gives CASSDAPLATYEQYF.

V gene TRBV5-6 combines with J gene TRBJ1-2; possibly TRBD1 for D (5 bases). The germline V gene has CDR1 SGHDT and CDR2 YYEEEE. The CDR3 has 15 residues. Trimming stripped 4 bases from V and 4 bases from J, with 17 bases between. Written as DNA, the CDR3 is TGTGCCAGCAGCCCCGGCGGAGGGGCGGGCTATGGCTACACCTTC. Its protein is CASSPGGGAGYGYTF.

The chain uses TRBV27 and TRBJ2-1; 7 positions match TRBD2. Trimming at V came to 2 bases and at J to 9 bases, leaving 7 bases not matched to a gene. In germline, CDR1 is MNHEY, CDR2 SMNVEV (reference sequence). The CDR3 sequence is 14 residues long. CDR3 bases: TGTGCCAGCAGTTTAGAACGGGGGGTCGGTGAGCAGTTCTTC. Protein product: CASSLERGVGEQFF.

This clone appeared a few times. V gene TRBV19 combines with J gene TRBJ1-1; 7 nucleotides align to TRBD1. The CDR3 has 13 residues. Germline CDR1 and CDR2: LNHDA and SQIVND (reference sequence). Trimming took 6 bases from V and 10 from J; bases not matched to a gene: 11. CDR3 coding DNA: TGTGCCAGTAGGGGGGGACAGTCTCTCGGAGCTTTCTTT. Translated: CASRGGQSLGAFF.

V and J are TRBV7-6 and TRBJ1-1; 7 bases agree with TRBD1. CDR3 length equals 15 residues. The J segment lost 1 base and the V segment lost 2 bases, leaving 4 bases of the junction unmatched. The germline V gene encodes CDR1 SGHVS and CDR2 FNYEAQ. CDR3 nucleotide sequence: TGTGCCAGCAGCTTAAGTTACAGGGGGAACACTGAAGCTTTCTTT. Translated: CASSLSYRGNTEAFF.

V gene TRBV19 combines with J gene TRBJ1-1, with unresolved D. The CDR3 is 14 residues long. Trimming cost V 4 bases and J 7 bases, with 16 bases left between them. Germline lookup yields CDR1 LNHDA and CDR2 SQIVND (reference sequence). The CDR3 is CASSTGLPSSEAFF. DNA for the CDR3: TGTGCCAGTAGTACGGGCCTCCCATCGAGTGAAGCTTTCTTT. The whole variable domain, filled in from reference TRBV19 and TRBJ1-1, reads DGGITQSPKYLFRKEGQNVTLSCEQNLNHDAMYWYRQDPGQGLRLIYYSQIVNDFQKGDIAEGYSVSREKKESFPLTVTSAQKNPTAFYLCASSTGLPSSEAFFGQGTRLTVV.

As to this clone: At the DNA level, this CDR3 is encoded by other sequences in the same sample as well. This chain connects TRBV9 to TRBJ1-4; D is ambiguous. With 2 bases removed from V and 7 bases from J, the gap between germline ends came to 6 bases. Germline CDR1 reads SGDLS; CDR2 reads YYNGEE. The length of the CDR3 is 12 residues. Written as DNA, the CDR3 is TGTGCCAGCAGCGTGGAGGGTGAAAAACTGTTTTTT. Translation: CASSVEGEKLFF.

In nucleotides, the CDR3 is TGCGCCAGCAGGTCCGGGACAGGGGTGTACGAGCAGTACTTC. Its translation: CASRSGTGVYEQYF. V usage is TRBV5-1 and J usage is TRBJ2-7; 10 bases fit TRBD1. This CDR3 comprises 14 residues. Germline V gene lookup returns CDR1 SGHRS and CDR2 YFSETQ. After removal of 5 bases from V and 4 bases from J, the junction contained 6 bases not matched to a gene.

This clone was seen just once. V and J are TRBV18 and TRBJ1-3, with 8 nucleotides matching TRBD1. The CDR3 is 16 amino acids. J was trimmed by 0 bases and V by 5 bases; bases with no gene match: 6. CDR1 is KGHSH, CDR2 LQKENI, per germline. The CDR3 coding sequence is TGTGCCAGCTCAATGGACAGGGTCAGCTCTGGAAACACCATATATTTT. Amino acids: CASSMDRVSSGNTIYF.

The chain employs TRBV7-8 and TRBJ1-1; no definite D call. The V gene lost 5 bases and the J gene lost 2 bases, with 12 bases spanning the gap. The CDR3 sequence is 14 residues long. Germline-derived CDR1 and CDR2 are SGHVS and FQNEAQ. The CDR3 DNA is TGTGCCAGCAGCCCGTACACGGTAAACACTGAAGCTTTCTTT. It is translated as CASSPYTVNTEAFF.

The chain has TRBV16 and TRBJ1-5; weak D call: TRBD1 (5 bases). The ends were cut back, 2 bases at V and 0 bases at J, with 14 bases in the middle. Looked up from germline, CDR1 is KGHSY and CDR2 is FQNENV. This CDR3 has 17 residues. The CDR3 region has the DNA TGTGCCAGCAGCCAACGTGGGACCCCCAATAGCAATCAGCCCCAGCATTTT. Its translation: CASSQRGTPNSNQPQHF.

DNA of the CDR3: TGTGCCACCAGCCGCGAGGGGGTCTACGAGCAGTACTTC. Translation gives CATSREGVYEQYF. The chain recombines TRBV15 with TRBJ2-7, with a tentative D call TRBD1 (6 bases). The CDR3 covers 13 residues. The germline V gene has CDR1 LNHNV and CDR2 YYDKDF (reference sequence). The V gene lost 5 bases and the J gene lost 3 bases, with 11 bases spanning the gap.

Details on this clone: This CDR3 is also generated by other DNA sequences in the sample. The chain employs TRBV6-5 and TRBJ1-1; D uncertain. The V end lost 0 bases, the J end lost 4 bases, and 12 bases lay between the germline ends. From germline, CDR1 is MNHEY and CDR2 SVGAGI. The CDR3 is 15 residues long. Here the CDR3 DNA reads TGTGCCAGCAGTTACTCGAGAGGGATGCGCACTGAAGCTTTCTTT. Its protein product is CASSYSRGMRTEAFF.

The chain employs TRBV12-3 or TRBV12-4 and TRBJ2-3, with D tentatively TRBD2 (6 bases). This CDR3 has 12 amino acids. V was clipped by 10 bases and J by 1 base, with 9 bases between them. The CDR3 spells CATQRGTDTQYF. CDR3 nucleotide sequence: TGTGCCACACAGCGGGGCACAGATACGCAGTATTTT.

J is TRBJ2-7 and V is TRBV3-1 (or the pseudogene TRBV3-2); D possibly corresponds to TRBD1 (7 bases). The V gene's germline CDR1 is LGHDT and CDR2 YNNKEL (reference sequence). V gave up 0 bases and J gave up 4 bases, with 13 bases separating them. The CDR3 extends over 15 amino acids. CDR3 in DNA: TGTGCCAGCAGCCAAGATCAGGGGGGAGGATACGAGCAGTACTTC. It yields the protein CASSQDQGGGYEQYF.